Listed below are T cell receptor beta chains from one sample, sequenced in a study of cytomegalovirus exposure and HLA in healthy donors. The table came from immunoSEQ multiplex PCR; TCRdb's copy has only in-frame clones and leaves some out. Here the sample spans around 230,000 clones, about 90% being singletons. What was sequenced was PBMCs. The receptors originated from a woman in her twenties or thirties in good health and CMV-seropositive. Both conserved end residues are part of each CDR3. The D gene is left open where the match is weak. Not all rows give a size; the values are once, few, many and, for expanded clones, a class.

v_gene	abundance	d_gene	j_gene	CDR3aa	CDR3nt
TRBV27	-	TRBD1	TRBJ2-7	CASSLRWTGVGLEQYF	TGTGCCAGCAGTCTAAGATGGACAGGGGTCGGCCTCGAGCAGTACTTC
TRBV10-3	-	TRBD2	TRBJ2-2	CAISDFVGTSGSYNGELFF	TGTGCCATCAGTGATTTCGTTGGGACTAGCGGGAGTTATAACGGGGAGCTGTTTTTT
TRBV19	-	TRBD1	TRBJ2-7	CASSVSETGDYEQYF	TGTGCCAGTAGTGTATCCGAGACAGGGGACTACGAGCAGTACTTC
TRBV27	-	-	TRBJ1-1	CASSKTQERDTEAFF	TGTGCCAGCAGTAAAACCCAGGAGCGGGACACTGAAGCTTTCTTT
TRBV5-6	-	TRBD1	TRBJ1-1	CASSSGTGDSGGAFF	TGTGCCAGCAGCTCGGGGACAGGGGATTCGGGTGGAGCTTTCTTT
TRBV9	-	TRBD2	TRBJ2-3	CASSATSGEIDTQYF	TGTGCCAGCAGCGCAACTAGCGGAGAGATAGATACGCAGTATTTT
TRBV18	-	TRBD1	TRBJ1-2	CASSPPLPGQGVGYTF	TGTGCCAGCTCACCGCCTCTACCGGGACAGGGGGTTGGCTACACCTTC
TRBV19	-	-	TRBJ1-1	CASSIRDYNTEAFF	TGTGCCAGTAGTATACGGGACTACAACACTGAAGCTTTCTTT
TRBV7-9	-	-	TRBJ1-2	CASSLGRGNYGYTF	TGTGCCAGCAGCTTAGGACGGGGGAACTATGGCTACACCTTC
TRBV2	-	-	TRBJ1-1	CASSEMGPGMVTEAFF	TGTGCCAGCAGTGAAATGGGCCCGGGAATGGTGACTGAAGCTTTCTTT
TRBV25-1	-	TRBD1	TRBJ1-3	CASSEPKGTGAGNTIYF	TGTGCCAGCAGTGAGCCAAAGGGGACAGGGGCGGGAAACACCATATATTTT
TRBV5-1	-	TRBD2	TRBJ2-2	CASSLVSAGGTGELFF	TGCGCCAGCAGCTTGGTTTCAGCGGGAGGCACCGGGGAGCTGTTTTTT
TRBV9	once	-	TRBJ2-5	CASSVRGHGETQYF	TGTGCCAGCAGCGTAAGGGGACACGGGGAGACCCAGTACTTC
TRBV7-9	-	-	TRBJ2-5	CASSLGPEPQETQYF	TGTGCCAGCAGCTTAGGTCCGGAGCCCCAAGAGACCCAGTACTTC
TRBV6-6	-	TRBD1	TRBJ2-2	CASSYSIRQGHGELFF	TGTGCCAGCAGTTACTCGATTAGACAGGGGCACGGGGAGCTGTTTTTT
TRBV5-1	-	-	TRBJ2-7	CASSLPVLASSGGEQYF	TGCGCCAGCAGCTTGCCGGTTTTGGCTAGCTCGGGTGGCGAGCAGTACTTC
TRBV9	once	TRBD2	TRBJ2-5	CASSVGASGRRWETQYF	TGTGCCAGCAGCGTAGGAGCTAGCGGGAGGCGTTGGGAGACCCAGTACTTC
TRBV19	-	TRBD1	TRBJ1-2	CASRQGRGYGYTF	TGTGCCTCCCGACAGGGTCGTGGCTATGGCTACACCTTC
TRBV6-5	-	-	TRBJ2-1	CASSPRASAIGEQFF	TGTGCCAGCAGCCCGAGGGCTAGCGCAATCGGTGAGCAGTTCTTC
TRBV28	-	-	TRBJ1-5	CASSLSEHNQPQHF	TGTGCCAGCAGTTTATCAGAACACAATCAGCCCCAGCATTTT
TRBV28	-	TRBD1	TRBJ1-2	CASTSPGQDTNYGYTF	TGTGCCAGCACCTCGCCGGGACAGGATACTAACTATGGCTACACCTTC
TRBV7-8	-	-	TRBJ1-2	CASSPGPNYGYTF	TGTGCCAGCAGTCCAGGGCCTAACTATGGCTACACCTTC
TRBV15	-	-	TRBJ2-5	CATSSYRSQETQYF	TGTGCCACCAGCAGCTACCGGTCCCAAGAGACCCAGTACTTC
TRBV4-1	once	-	TRBJ2-1	CASSLGNEQFF	TGCGCCAGCAGCCTCGGGAATGAGCAGTTCTTC
TRBV9	once	TRBD1	TRBJ2-7	CASSGRDRAYEQYF	TGTGCCAGCAGCGGCCGGGACAGGGCCTACGAGCAGTACTTC
TRBV15	-	-	TRBJ2-5	CATSRDRRAGGETQYF	TGTGCCACCAGCAGAGATAGGAGGGCCGGAGGTGAGACCCAGTACTTC
TRBV19	-	TRBD1	TRBJ2-7	CASSLTGAYEQYF	TGTGCCAGTAGCCTTACAGGGGCCTACGAGCAGTACTTC
TRBV30	once	TRBD2	TRBJ2-2	CAWSVDGRSPWELFF	TGTGCCTGGAGTGTAGACGGGAGGTCCCCCTGGGAGCTGTTTTTT
TRBV6-5	-	-	TRBJ2-2	CASSRQFTGELFF	TGTGCCAGCAGTCGACAATTCACCGGGGAGCTGTTTTTT
TRBV6-1	-	-	TRBJ2-1	CASSRDPNPNEQFF	TGTGCCAGCAGCCGGGATCCAAACCCCAATGAGCAGTTCTTC
TRBV20-1	-	-	TRBJ2-7	CSALTSYEQYF	TGCAGTGCTCTAACTAGCTACGAGCAGTACTTC
TRBV5-6	-	-	TRBJ2-1	CASSPEGGNEQFF	TGTGCCAGCAGCCCAGAAGGCGGCAATGAGCAGTTCTTC
TRBV30	-	TRBD1	TRBJ1-1	CAGWDRAAEAFF	TGTGCCGGGTGGGACAGGGCCGCTGAAGCTTTCTTT
TRBV27	-	-	TRBJ1-1	CASSSSLALHTEAFF	TGTGCCAGCAGTTCCAGTCTAGCTTTACACACTGAAGCTTTCTTT
TRBV5-4	few	-	TRBJ2-7	CASSFSAKGEQYF	TGTGCCAGCAGCTTTTCTGCGAAGGGGGAGCAGTACTTC
TRBV5-1	-	-	TRBJ2-7	CASNPTGEPYEQYF	TGCGCCAGCAACCCCACAGGAGAGCCCTACGAGCAGTACTTC
TRBV5-1	-	TRBD1	TRBJ2-5	CASSHDRVGETQYF	TGCGCCAGCAGCCACGACAGGGTCGGAGAGACCCAGTACTTC
TRBV6-1	few	-	TRBJ1-2	CASSEALRQFHGYTF	TGTGCCAGCAGTGAAGCGCTTCGACAGTTTCATGGCTACACCTTC
TRBV27	-	TRBD2	TRBJ2-7	CASSPGGRLYEQYF	TGTGCCAGCAGCCCGGGGGGGCGTCTCTACGAGCAGTACTTC
TRBV12-2	once	-	TRBJ2-7	CASRRRQGVSSYEQYF	TGTGCAAGTCGGAGAAGACAGGGGGTTAGCTCCTACGAGCAGTACTTC
TRBV13	-	-	TRBJ1-1	CASSFQGNDEAFF	TGTGCCAGCAGCTTCCAGGGAAATGATGAAGCTTTCTTT
TRBV15	-	TRBD1	TRBJ1-4	CATSREEDRGKELFF	TGTGCCACCAGCAGAGAGGAAGACAGGGGGAAGGAACTGTTTTTT
TRBV6-4	-	TRBD1	TRBJ2-6	CASSAGEGAGGANVLTF	TGTGCCAGCAGTGCCGGAGAGGGGGCGGGTGGGGCCAACGTCCTGACTTTC
TRBV7-7	-	-	TRBJ2-6	CASSSAGPGSGANVLTF	TGTGCTAGCAGCTCGGCGGGACCGGGCTCTGGGGCCAACGTCCTGACTTTC
TRBV29-1	-	-	TRBJ1-2	CSVEAGGYTF	TGCAGCGTTGAGGCGGGCGGCTACACCTTC
TRBV7-7	-	TRBD1	TRBJ2-5	CASSQSTGQETQYF	TGTGCTAGCAGCCAATCGACAGGGCAAGAGACCCAGTACTTC
TRBV5-1	-	TRBD2	TRBJ2-1	CASSLAAGDNEQFF	TGCGCCAGCAGCTTGGCCGCGGGGGACAATGAGCAGTTCTTC
TRBV30	few	-	TRBJ1-2	CAWTTGEGGYTF	TGTGCCTGGACTACAGGTGAAGGTGGCTACACCTTC
TRBV7-2	-	-	TRBJ2-2	CASRRLLTGELFF	TGTGCCAGCAGGAGGTTGTTGACCGGGGAGCTGTTTTTT
TRBV20-1	-	-	TRBJ2-1	CSASFVNEQFF	TGCAGTGCTAGTTTCGTGAATGAGCAGTTCTTC